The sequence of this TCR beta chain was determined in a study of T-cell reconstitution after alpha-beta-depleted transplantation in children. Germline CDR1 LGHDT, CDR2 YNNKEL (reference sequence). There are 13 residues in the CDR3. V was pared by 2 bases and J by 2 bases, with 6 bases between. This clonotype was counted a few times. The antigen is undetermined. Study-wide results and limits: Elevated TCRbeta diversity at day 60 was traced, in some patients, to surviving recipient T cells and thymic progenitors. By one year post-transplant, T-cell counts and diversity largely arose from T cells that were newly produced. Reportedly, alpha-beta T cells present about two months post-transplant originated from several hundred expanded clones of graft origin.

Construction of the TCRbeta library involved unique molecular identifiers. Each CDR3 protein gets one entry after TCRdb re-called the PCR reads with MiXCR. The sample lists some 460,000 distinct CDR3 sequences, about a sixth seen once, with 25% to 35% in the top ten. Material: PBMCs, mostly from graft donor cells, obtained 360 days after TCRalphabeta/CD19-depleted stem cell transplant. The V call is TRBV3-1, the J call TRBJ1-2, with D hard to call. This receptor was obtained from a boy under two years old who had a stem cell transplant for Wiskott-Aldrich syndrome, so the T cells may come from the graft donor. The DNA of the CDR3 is TGTGCCAGCAGCCAAAACACGAACTATGGCTACACCTTC. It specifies CASSQNTNYGYTF.